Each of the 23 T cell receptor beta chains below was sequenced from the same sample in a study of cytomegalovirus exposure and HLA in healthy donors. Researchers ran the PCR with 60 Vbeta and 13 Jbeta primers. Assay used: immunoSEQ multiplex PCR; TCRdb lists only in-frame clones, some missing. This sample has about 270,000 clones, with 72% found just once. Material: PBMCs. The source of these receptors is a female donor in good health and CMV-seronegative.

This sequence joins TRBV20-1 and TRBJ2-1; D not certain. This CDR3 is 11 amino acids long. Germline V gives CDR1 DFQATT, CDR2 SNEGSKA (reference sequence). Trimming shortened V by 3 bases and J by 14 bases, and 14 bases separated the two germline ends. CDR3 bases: TGCAGTGCTAGGTTTCAAGTGGCGGAGTTCTTC. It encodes CSARFQVAEFF.

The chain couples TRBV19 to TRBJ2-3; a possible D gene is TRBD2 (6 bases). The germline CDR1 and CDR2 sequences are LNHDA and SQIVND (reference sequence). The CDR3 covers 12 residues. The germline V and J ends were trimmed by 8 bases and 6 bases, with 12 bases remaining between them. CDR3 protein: CASLARGDTQYF. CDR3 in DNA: TGTGCCAGTCTAGCTCGGGGGGATACGCAGTATTTT.

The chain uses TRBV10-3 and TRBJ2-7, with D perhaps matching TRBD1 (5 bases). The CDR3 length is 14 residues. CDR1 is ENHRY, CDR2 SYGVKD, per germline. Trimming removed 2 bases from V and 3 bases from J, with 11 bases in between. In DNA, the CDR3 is TGTGCCATCAGTGAGGGAGCAGGGCTCTACGAGCAGTACTTC. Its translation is CAISEGAGLYEQYF.

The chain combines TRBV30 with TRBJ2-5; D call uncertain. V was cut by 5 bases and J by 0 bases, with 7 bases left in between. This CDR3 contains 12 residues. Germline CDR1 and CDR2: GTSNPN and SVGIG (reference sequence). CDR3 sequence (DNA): TGTGCCTGGGACTCGTACCAAGAGACCCAGTACTTC. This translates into CAWDSYQETQYF.

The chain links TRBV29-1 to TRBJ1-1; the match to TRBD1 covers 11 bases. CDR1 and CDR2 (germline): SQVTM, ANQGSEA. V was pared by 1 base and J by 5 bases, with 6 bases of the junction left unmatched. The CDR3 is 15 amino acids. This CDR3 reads CSVEVGTGGRTEAFF. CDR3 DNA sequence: TGCAGCGTTGAAGTGGGGACAGGGGGTAGGACTGAAGCTTTCTTT.

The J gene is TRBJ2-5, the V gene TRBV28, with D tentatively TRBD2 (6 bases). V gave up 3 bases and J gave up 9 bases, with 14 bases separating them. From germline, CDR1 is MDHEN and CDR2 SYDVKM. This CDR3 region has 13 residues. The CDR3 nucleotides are TGTGCCAGCAGTTTGGGCGGGGCGAGGTCCCAGTACTTC. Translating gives CASSLGGARSQYF.

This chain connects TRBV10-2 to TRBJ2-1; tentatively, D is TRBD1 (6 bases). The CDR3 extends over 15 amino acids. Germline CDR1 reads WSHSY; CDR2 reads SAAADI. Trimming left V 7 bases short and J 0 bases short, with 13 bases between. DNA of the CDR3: TGCGCCAGCACCAGACAGGAGAGCTCCTACAATGAGCAGTTCTTC. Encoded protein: CASTRQESSYNEQFF.

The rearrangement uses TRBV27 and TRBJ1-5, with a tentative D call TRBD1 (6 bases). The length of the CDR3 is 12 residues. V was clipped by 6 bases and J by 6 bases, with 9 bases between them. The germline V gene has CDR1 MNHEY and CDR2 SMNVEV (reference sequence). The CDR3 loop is CASRKGGQPQHF. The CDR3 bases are TGTGCCAGCAGAAAAGGGGGTCAGCCCCAGCATTTT.

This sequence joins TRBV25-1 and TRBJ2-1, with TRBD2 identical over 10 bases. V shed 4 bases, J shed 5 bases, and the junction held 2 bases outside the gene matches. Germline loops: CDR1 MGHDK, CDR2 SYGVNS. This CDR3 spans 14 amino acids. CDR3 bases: TGTGCCAGCAGTGTTCTAGCGGGAGACAATGAGCAGTTCTTC. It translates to CASSVLAGDNEQFF.

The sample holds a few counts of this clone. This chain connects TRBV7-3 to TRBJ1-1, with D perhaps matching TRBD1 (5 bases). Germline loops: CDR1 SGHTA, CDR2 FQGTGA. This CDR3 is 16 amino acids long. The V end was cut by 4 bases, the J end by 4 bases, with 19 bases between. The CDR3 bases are TGTGCCAGCAGCTACGGGGGGAGGGCTCGGGGCACTGAAGCTTTCTTT. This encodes CASSYGGRARGTEAFF.

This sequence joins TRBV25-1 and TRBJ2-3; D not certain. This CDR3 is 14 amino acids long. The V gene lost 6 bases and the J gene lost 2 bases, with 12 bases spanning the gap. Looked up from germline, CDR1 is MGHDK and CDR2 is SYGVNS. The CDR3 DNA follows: TGTGCCAGCAGAAGTAGCAGTCCCACAGATACGCAGTATTTT. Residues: CASRSSSPTDTQYF.

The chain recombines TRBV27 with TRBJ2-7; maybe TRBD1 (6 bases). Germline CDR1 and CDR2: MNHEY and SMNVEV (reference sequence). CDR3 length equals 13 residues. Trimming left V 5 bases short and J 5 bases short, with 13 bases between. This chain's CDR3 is CASSLRGWHEQYF. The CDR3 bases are TGTGCCAGCAGTCTCAGGGGTTGGCACGAGCAGTACTTC.

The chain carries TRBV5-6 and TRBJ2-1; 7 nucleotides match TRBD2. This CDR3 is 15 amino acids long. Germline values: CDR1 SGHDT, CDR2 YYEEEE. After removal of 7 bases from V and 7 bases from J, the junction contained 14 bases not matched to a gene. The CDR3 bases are TGTGCCAGCGGGGCCCAAGGGCGGGAGCGGAATGAGCAGTTCTTC. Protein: CASGAQGRERNEQFF.

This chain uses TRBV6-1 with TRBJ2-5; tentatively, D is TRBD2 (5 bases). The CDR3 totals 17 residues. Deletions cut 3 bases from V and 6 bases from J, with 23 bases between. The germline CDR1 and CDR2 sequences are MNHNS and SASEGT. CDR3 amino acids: CASSESDGAVKGKTQYF. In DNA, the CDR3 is TGTGCCAGCAGTGAGTCAGATGGAGCGGTCAAAGGGAAGACCCAGTACTTC.

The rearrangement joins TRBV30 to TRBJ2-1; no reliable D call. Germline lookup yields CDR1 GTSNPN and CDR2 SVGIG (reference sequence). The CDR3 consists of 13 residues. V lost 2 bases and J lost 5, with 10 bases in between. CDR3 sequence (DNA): TGTGCCTGGAGTCTCGACTGGAACAATGAGCAGTTCTTC. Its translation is CAWSLDWNNEQFF.

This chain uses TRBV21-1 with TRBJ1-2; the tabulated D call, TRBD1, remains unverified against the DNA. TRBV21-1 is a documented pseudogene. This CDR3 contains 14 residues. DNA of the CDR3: TGTGCCAGCAGCCCCTGGGCAAGGTTCTATGGCTACACCTTC. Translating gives CASSPWARFYGYTF.

The CDR3 loop reads CASSGPERLAGSVEQFF. In DNA form, the CDR3 reads TGTGCCAGCAGTGGTCCCGAAAGACTAGCGGGATCGGTTGAGCAGTTCTTC. The V gene is TRBV2, the J gene TRBJ2-1; TRBD2 agrees at 11 bases. The CDR3 sequence is 17 residues long. With 4 bases clipped from V and 9 bases from J, the junction kept 14 bases outside the gene matches. Germline CDR1 reads SNHLY; CDR2 reads FYNNEI.

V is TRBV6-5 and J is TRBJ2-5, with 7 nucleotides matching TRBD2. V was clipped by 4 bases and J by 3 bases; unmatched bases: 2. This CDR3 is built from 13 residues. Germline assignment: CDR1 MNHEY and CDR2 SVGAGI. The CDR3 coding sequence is TGTGCCAGCAGTTGGGGGGGAGAAGAGACCCAGTACTTC. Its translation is CASSWGGEETQYF.

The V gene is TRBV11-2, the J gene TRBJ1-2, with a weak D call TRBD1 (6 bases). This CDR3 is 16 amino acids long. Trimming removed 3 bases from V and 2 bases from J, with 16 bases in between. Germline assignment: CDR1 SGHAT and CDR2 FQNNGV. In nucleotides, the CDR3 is TGTGCCAGCAGCTTCCGCGGGGGGGCCCCCAACTATGGCTACACCTTC. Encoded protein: CASSFRGGAPNYGYTF.

The CDR3 spells CASSPRQEDEKLFF. The CDR3 DNA sequence: TGTGCCAGCTCACCGCGACAGGAAGATGAAAAACTGTTTTTT. This rearrangement joins TRBV18 to TRBJ1-4; a weak D match, TRBD1 (6 bases). The V gene lost 3 bases and the J gene lost 6 bases, with 11 bases spanning the gap. There are 14 residues in the CDR3. Germline V gives CDR1 KGHSH, CDR2 LQKENI.

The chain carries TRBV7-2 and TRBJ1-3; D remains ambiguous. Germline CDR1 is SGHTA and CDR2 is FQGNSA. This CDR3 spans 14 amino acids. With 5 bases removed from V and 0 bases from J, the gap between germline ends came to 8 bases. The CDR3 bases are TGTGCCAGCAGCCCCAGATCCTCTGGAAACACCATATATTTT. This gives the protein CASSPRSSGNTIYF.

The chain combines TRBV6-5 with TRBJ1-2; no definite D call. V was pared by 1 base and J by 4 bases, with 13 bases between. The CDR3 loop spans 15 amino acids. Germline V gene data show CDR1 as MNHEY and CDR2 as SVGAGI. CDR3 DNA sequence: TGTGCCAGCAGTTACTTAGCCGGTGGCGGCTATGGCTACACCTTC. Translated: CASSYLAGGGYGYTF.

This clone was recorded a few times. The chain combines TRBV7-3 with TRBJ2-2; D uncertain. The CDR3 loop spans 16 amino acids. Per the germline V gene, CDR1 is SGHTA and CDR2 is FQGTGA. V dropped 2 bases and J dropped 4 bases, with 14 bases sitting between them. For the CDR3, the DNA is TGTGCCAGCAGCTTATTTAAGACTTCGGTCACCGGGGAGCTGTTTTTT. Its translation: CASSLFKTSVTGELFF.